The 4 T cell receptor beta chains given below trace back to one sample, sequenced in a study of molecular identifiers for immune sequencing clone quantification. TCRdb independently ran MiXCR on the PCR reads; one entry per CDR3 protein. This sample carries about 630,000 distinct CDR3 sequences, less than 30% of them seen once, and the ten largest clones take about 0.73%. The sample taken for sequencing was naive CD8+ T cells from blood, with Jurkat cell RNA spiked in. Subset here: FACS-sorted CD8+CD4-CCR7+CD45RA+ naive T cells. These receptors were taken from a human donor in good health. Some libraries in this study had Jurkat cell RNA spiked in.

This clonotype was recorded at least ten times. V gene TRBV30 combines with J gene TRBJ2-6; D is ambiguous. The CDR3 length is 15 residues. V lost 6 bases to trimming and J lost 0 bases, with 12 bases between them. Germline loops: CDR1 GTSNPN, CDR2 SVGIG (reference sequence). In DNA, the CDR3 is TGTGCCTGTTTGCTGGGCCTCTCTGGGGCCAACGTCCTGACTTTC. Translating it yields CACLLGLSGANVLTF.

Ten or more counts support this clonotype. The chain joins TRBV29-1 to TRBJ2-7; D possibly uses TRBD1 or TRBD2 (6 bases each). The V end was cut by 2 bases, the J end by 3 bases, with 14 bases between. Germline V gene sequence: CDR1 SQVTM, CDR2 ANQGSEA. This CDR3 comprises 14 residues. CDR3 region: CSVEIGGSGYEQYF. The CDR3 DNA is TGCAGCGTTGAAATCGGGGGCTCCGGCTACGAGCAGTACTTC.

This chain joins TRBV6-2 or TRBV6-3 and TRBJ1-5; 12 bases are shared with TRBD1. The junction had 12 bases not matched to a gene; V was cut back by 6 bases and J by 0 bases. The CDR3 extends over 19 amino acids. The V gene's germline CDR1 is MNHEY and CDR2 SVGEGT. The DNA for the CDR3 is TGTGCCAGCAGAGCACCGGGACAGGGGGCGCCGAATAGCAATCAGCCCCAGCATTTT. Protein: CASRAPGQGAPNSNQPQHF.

This clonotype was counted at least ten times. The chain recombines TRBV12-3 or TRBV12-4 with TRBJ2-5; D not resolved. Trimming removed 3 bases from V and 1 base from J, with 9 bases in between. The CDR3 has 14 amino acids. CDR3 DNA sequence: TGTGCCAGCAGTTTGTCAAGCACCCAAGAGACCCAGTACTTC. It is translated as CASSLSSTQETQYF.